Following are 28 T cell receptor beta chains from one sample sequenced in a study of blood T cell repertoires in COVID-19. Here immunoSEQ multiplex PCR was the method, and the copy in TCRdb shows in-frame clones only, minus some. This sample has some 150,000 clones; just under 85% occur once, and the top ten carry around 3.1%. The sequencing input was peripheral blood. The receptors were gathered from a woman older than 75 with acute or convalescent COVID-19.

This rearrangement joins TRBV19 to TRBJ1-5; TRBD1 agrees at 9 bases. The CDR3 spans 16 residues. Trimming cost V 5 bases and J 6 bases; bases outside gene matches: 11. Germline CDR1 and CDR2: LNHDA and SQIVND (reference sequence). The CDR3 nucleotides read TGTGCCAGTAGTTCTAGACGACAGGGGGTAAGTCAGCCCCAGCATTTT. Translation: CASSSRRQGVSQPQHF.

The chain has TRBV4-1 and TRBJ1-2; D ambiguous. Trimming stripped 0 bases from V and 2 bases from J, with 13 bases between. Germline-derived CDR1 and CDR2 are MGHRA and YSYEKL. The CDR3 length is 16 residues. CDR3 DNA sequence: TGCGCCAGCAGCCAAGAGGAGGTAGCAGCAAACTATGGCTACACCTTC. Translated: CASSQEEVAANYGYTF.

The CDR3 loop is CASSWAGTTDTQYF. CDR3 DNA: TGCGCCAGCAGCTGGGCGGGGACCACAGATACGCAGTATTTT. The chain links TRBV5-1 to TRBJ2-3, with D perhaps TRBD2 (6 bases). The ends were cut back, 3 bases at V and 2 bases at J, with 10 bases in the middle. The CDR3 runs to 14 residues. Germline CDR1 and CDR2: SGHRS and YFSETQ.

The chain uses TRBV12-3 or TRBV12-4 and TRBJ1-2, with D uncertain. This CDR3 region has 13 residues. The V gene lost 5 bases and the J gene lost 3 bases, with 10 bases spanning the gap. CDR3: CASSPSGYYGYTF. The CDR3 DNA sequence: TGTGCCAGCAGTCCCTCGGGGTACTATGGCTACACCTTC.

This chain uses TRBV7-9 with TRBJ1-2; maybe TRBD1 (5 bases). The CDR3 has 14 residues. Germline V gives CDR1 SEHNR, CDR2 FQNEAQ (reference sequence). V lost 3 bases, J lost 7 bases, and 15 bases lay in between. The CDR3 coding sequence is TGTGCCAGCAGCTTGGGGGAGGGCGCTTTTGGCTACACCTTC. It translates to CASSLGEGAFGYTF.

The chain couples TRBV2 to TRBJ1-4; 8 bases are a match to TRBD1. Germline assignment: CDR1 SNHLY and CDR2 FYNNEI. The CDR3 extends over 14 amino acids. V lost 4 bases and J lost 2; bases outside the gene matches: 0. This CDR3 is CASSGDRTNEKLFF. As DNA, the CDR3 is TGTGCCAGCAGTGGGGACAGGACTAATGAAAAACTGTTTTTT.

J is TRBJ1-1 and V is TRBV6-5; D might be TRBD1 (6 bases). Per germline, CDR1 MNHEY and CDR2 SVGAGI. Trimming stripped 10 bases from V and 3 bases from J, with 15 bases between. The CDR3 loop spans 13 amino acids. The CDR3 loop is CAIRRGKDTEAFF. The CDR3 DNA follows: TGTGCCATACGCAGGGGTAAAGACACTGAAGCTTTCTTT.

This clone showed up just once. The rearrangement uses TRBV7-3 and TRBJ2-1; the D gene is possibly TRBD1 (6 bases). Germline-derived CDR1 and CDR2 are SGHTA and FQGTGA. The V end was cut by 0 bases, the J end by 8 bases, with 14 bases between. This CDR3 is 15 amino acids long. CDR3 sequence reads: CASSLTPTTGDEQFF. The CDR3 DNA sequence: TGTGCCAGCAGCTTAACGCCTACGACAGGCGATGAGCAGTTCTTC.

The chain carries TRBV5-6 and TRBJ1-6; D is uncertain. The CDR3 covers 16 residues. Germline CDR1 is SGHDT and CDR2 is YYEEEE. V was cut by 1 base and J by 7 bases, with 15 bases left in between. The CDR3, as DNA: TGTGCCAGCAGCTTGTGGAGAGTAGCCAGAAATTCACCCCTCCACTTT. This codes for CASSLWRVARNSPLHF.

This clone was recorded only once. The chain uses TRBV3-1 (or the pseudogene TRBV3-2) and TRBJ2-5; possible D gene TRBD1, 7 bases. CDR1 and CDR2 from the germline V gene are LGHDT and YNNKEL (reference sequence). Trimming left V 3 bases short and J 4 bases short, with 15 bases between. The CDR3 is made up of 15 amino acids. Here the CDR3 DNA reads TGTGCCAGCAGCCATCGTAGACAGGGACTAGAGACCCAGTACTTC. Amino acids: CASSHRRQGLETQYF.

The CDR3 loop is CASSRQGALSPYGYTF. In DNA, the CDR3 is TGTGCCAGCAGCCGACAGGGGGCGCTTTCACCCTATGGCTACACCTTC. The V gene is TRBV3-1 (or the pseudogene TRBV3-2), the J gene TRBJ1-2, with 10 bases fitting TRBD1. V was pared by 4 bases and J by 4 bases, with 9 bases of the junction left unmatched. Germline V gives CDR1 LGHDT, CDR2 YNNKEL (reference sequence). This CDR3 has 16 residues.

This chain connects TRBV5-4 to TRBJ1-1; 8 nucleotides line up with TRBD1. The V gene end was trimmed by 4 bases and the J gene end by 5 bases; junction bases not matched to a gene: 10. Germline lookup yields CDR1 SGHNT and CDR2 YYREEE (reference sequence). The CDR3 is 15 amino acids. CDR3 in amino acids: CASSQTGQGWTEAFF. DNA of the CDR3: TGTGCCAGCAGCCAAACAGGACAGGGTTGGACTGAAGCTTTCTTT.

The rearrangement links TRBV11-2 to TRBJ1-2; D not certain. The V end lost 5 bases, the J end lost 5 bases, and 9 bases lay between the germline ends. The length of the CDR3 is 12 residues. Per germline, CDR1 SGHAT and CDR2 FQNNGV. The CDR3 DNA is TGTGCCAGCAGCCAGACTCGTTATGGCTACACCTTC. Its translation: CASSQTRYGYTF.

This chain links TRBV18 with TRBJ1-2, with D perhaps matching TRBD1 (5 bases). Per germline, CDR1 KGHSH and CDR2 LQKENI. This CDR3 has 12 residues. Between the trimmed V and J ends, which lost 6 bases and 4 bases, there was a span of 9 bases. CDR3 in DNA: TGTGCCAGCTCCTCAGGGTCCTATGGCTACACCTTC. It specifies CASSSGSYGYTF.

The chain is built from TRBV5-1 and TRBJ2-1; 11 bases agree with TRBD2. V lost 2 bases to trimming and J lost 3 bases; unmatched junction nucleotides: 4. This CDR3 contains 16 residues. Germline loops: CDR1 SGHRS, CDR2 YFSETQ. The CDR3 loop reads CASSFYTSGGYNEQFF. For the CDR3, the DNA is TGCGCCAGCAGCTTCTACACTAGCGGGGGCTACAATGAGCAGTTCTTC.

The V and J genes are TRBV5-5 and TRBJ2-5, with D uncertain. The CDR3 contains 13 residues. The germline V and J ends were trimmed by 1 base and 5 bases, with 9 bases remaining between them. The germline CDR1 and CDR2 sequences are SGHKS and YYEKEE (reference sequence). Here the CDR3 reads CASSLTLRETQYF. The CDR3 DNA sequence: TGTGCCAGCAGCTTGACCCTGAGGGAGACCCAGTACTTC.

The chain couples TRBV6-5 to TRBJ2-6; D is possibly TRBD2 (5 bases). The germline V gene encodes CDR1 MNHEY and CDR2 SVGAGI. There are 15 residues in the CDR3. Trimming took off 3 bases at V and 1 base at J, with 7 bases between the two ends. The CDR3 DNA follows: TGTGCCAGCAGTTATAGGGAGTCTGGGGCCAACGTCCTGACTTTC. Its translation is CASSYRESGANVLTF.

The table lists this clone with a count of one. The chain combines TRBV6-5 with TRBJ1-5; tentatively, D is TRBD1 (6 bases). CDR1 is MNHEY, CDR2 SVGAGI, per germline. The ends were cut back, 6 bases at V and 0 bases at J, with 6 bases in the middle. The CDR3 loop spans 13 amino acids. As DNA, the CDR3 is TGTGCCAGCAGACAGGGTAGCAATCAGCCCCAGCATTTT. Amino acid sequence: CASRQGSNQPQHF.

The V gene is TRBV11-2, the J gene TRBJ2-2, with D perhaps matching TRBD2 (6 bases). Germline V gene data show CDR1 as SGHAT and CDR2 as FQNNGV. The CDR3 runs to 16 residues. Trimming cost V 3 bases and J 8 bases, with 19 bases left between them. DNA for the CDR3: TGTGCCAGCAGCTTCCCACTAGGAGGGCAATCGGGGGAGCTGTTTTTT. Translation gives CASSFPLGGQSGELFF.

The rearrangement links TRBV18 to TRBJ1-5; D not resolved. The CDR3 is 15 amino acids. Germline assignment: CDR1 KGHSH and CDR2 LQKENI. The V end was cut by 0 bases, the J end by 3 bases, with 9 bases between. CDR3 region: CASSPPGSNNQPQHF. CDR3 in DNA: TGTGCCAGCTCACCACCGGGCAGTAACAATCAGCCCCAGCATTTT.

The V gene is TRBV2, the J gene TRBJ1-4; 8 nucleotides align to TRBD1. Unmatched junction bases numbered 14, after V lost 4 bases and J lost 13 bases. This CDR3 region has 15 residues. The germline CDR1 and CDR2 sequences are SNHLY and FYNNEI. CDR3 residues: CASSVGDRSRLGLFF. In DNA, the CDR3 is TGTGCCAGCAGTGTGGGGGACAGGAGTCGGCTAGGACTGTTTTTT.

This clone showed up just once. The V call is TRBV2, the J call TRBJ2-7, with 9 positions matching TRBD1. CDR3 length: 13 amino acids. Trimming removed 5 bases from V and 5 bases from J; junction bases left unmatched: 4. Germline lookup yields CDR1 SNHLY and CDR2 FYNNEI. CDR3 in DNA: TGTGCCAGCAGTCTCCGGGACAGGGACGAGCAGTACTTC. Amino acid sequence: CASSLRDRDEQYF. Combining the CDR3 with reference TRBV2 and TRBJ2-7 gives the whole variable domain EPEVTQTPSHQVTQMGQEVILRCVPISNHLYFYWYRQILGQKVEFLVSFYNNEISEKSEIFDDQFSVERPDGSNFTLKIRSTKLEDSAMYFCASSLRDRDEQYFGPGTRLTVT.

The V gene is TRBV4-2, the J gene TRBJ1-5; no clear D. V was shortened by 4 bases and J by 4 bases, with 14 bases between the two germline ends. Germline V lookup: CDR1 LGHNA, CDR2 YNFKEQ. The CDR3 consists of 15 residues. This CDR3 is CASSPGGMQNQPQHF. The CDR3 DNA follows: TGTGCCAGCAGCCCGGGAGGTATGCAGAATCAGCCCCAGCATTTT.

This clone occurred once. The V and J genes are TRBV5-6 and TRBJ1-1, with 7 bases fitting TRBD1. Trimming removed 0 bases from V and 3 bases from J; junction bases left unmatched: 8. The CDR3 totals 16 residues. The germline CDR1 and CDR2 sequences are SGHDT and YYEEEE. In nucleotides, the CDR3 is TGTGCCAGCAGCTTGGGTACAGGGGTCGGTGACACTGAAGCTTTCTTT. It encodes CASSLGTGVGDTEAFF.

J is TRBJ1-4 and V is TRBV4-3; D possibly corresponds to TRBD1 (6 bases). Germline assignment: CDR1 LGHNA and CDR2 YSLEER. The V end was cut by 0 bases, the J end by 5 bases, with 10 bases between. CDR3 length: 15 residues. The CDR3 here is CASSQEGQGNEKLFF. In DNA, the CDR3 is TGCGCCAGCAGCCAAGAAGGCCAGGGGAATGAAAAACTGTTTTTT.

The genes are TRBV7-6 and TRBJ2-3, with D perhaps matching TRBD2 (6 bases). The CDR3 extends over 17 amino acids. V was trimmed by 5 bases and J by 0 bases, leaving 18 bases between them. Looked up from germline, CDR1 is SGHVS and CDR2 is FNYEAQ. As DNA, the CDR3 is TGTGCCAGCAGCGTCTTGGGCGGGGACGCTAGCACAGATACGCAGTATTTT. Its translation is CASSVLGGDASTDTQYF.

This clone has only one observation. The V and J genes are TRBV24-1 and TRBJ2-1, with 14 bases that match TRBD2. The CDR3 contains 15 residues. Germline CDR1 reads KGHDR; CDR2 reads SFDVKD. The ends lost 7 bases at V and 8 bases at J; junction bases unmatched: 6. The DNA for the CDR3 is TGTGCCACCAGCATTGGGACTAGCGGGGGTGATGAGCAGTTCTTC. Translated, it gives CATSIGTSGGDEQFF.

A few counts support this clone. The V gene is TRBV25-1, the J gene TRBJ1-1; D unclear. CDR1 and CDR2 from the germline V gene are MGHDK and SYGVNS. V was pared by 5 bases and J by 1 base, with 2 bases between. This CDR3 comprises 11 residues. The CDR3 protein is CASSQNTEAFF. Here the CDR3 DNA reads TGTGCCAGCAGTCAGAACACTGAAGCTTTCTTT.